This T cell receptor (beta chain) was recorded in a study of beta chain features in type 1 diabetes (dated by TCRdb to the late 2010s). Background on the whole study: Mean age, gender distribution, total cell number and subset yield were not different between patients and healthy donors. A total of around 110,000,000 sorted cells were examined across all samples, and RNA yield correlated strongly with the number of cells per subset. The study compared TCRB repertoires of sorted circulating CD4+ T cell subsets between recently diagnosed type 1 diabetes patients and matched healthy donors. Regulatory and stem cell-like memory subsets were isolated from only 8 patients and roughly 8 healthy donors, whereas naive and central memory subsets came from all 30 or so donors. Results and caveats for the whole study, not just this receptor: Because cDNA rather than genomic DNA was sequenced, highly expressing activated cells could have been over-represented, although no difference in activation and CD3 levels was found between groups. Type 1 diabetes patients showed a moderate but significant shortening of TCRB CDR3 length in all four CD4+ subsets. Shorter templates might be favored by PCR, yet because patient and control samples were amplified and corrected together, any such skew would affect both groups equally. Naive, central memory and regulatory TCRB repertoires appeared more similar among patients than among healthy donors. Only small numbers of individuals were included in the HLA sub-analyses, which left unresolved whether HLA type had any influence on TCRB rearrangement. At VDJ recombination sites, type 1 diabetes patients had fewer insertions and more deleted nucleotides, which implies abnormalities in thymic rearrangement.

As regards this clone: It lacks a known antigen. Base-call qualities are not available, and no considerably larger clone is one nucleotide away.

V and J are truncated by 8 bases and 5 bases respectively, leaving an intervening sequence of 12 bases. CDR1 and CDR2, per the germline V gene, are MDHEN and SYDVKM. Reading from cysteine to phenylalanine, the CDR3 counts 12 amino acids. The DNA shown is the 36-base CDR3, in frame from base 1. All of the isolated RNA was reverse transcribed with the High Capacity cDNA Reverse Transcription Kit, so expressed TCRB transcripts were sequenced. Deep immunoSEQ sequencing was performed on naive, central memory and regulatory T cell samples, with an average of approximately 4 million total reads per sample. Sorted cells were lysed in RLT buffer and RNA was extracted with DNase-treated RNeasy Micro or Mini kits, depending on cell number. Each cell subset was processed separately to prevent cross-contamination, with patient and healthy donor samples processed together. The immunoSEQ multiplex PCR was used to amplify TCRB sequences from cDNA, yielding 87-bp fragments that span the CDR3 region. Sequencing of the amplicons was performed on the Illumina HiSeq platform. On the study's bioinformatics: PCR bias was corrected computationally using synthetic template baselines, and reads within Hamming distance 2 were collapsed, with unmergeable singletons discarded. Reads were aligned against IMGT to assign V, D and J genes, CDR3 length and insertions or deletions at six rearrangement sites. Within each subset, clonotype counts were normalized to sorted cell number, and only after that were true diversity and Gini coefficients computed with the tcR R package. Repertoire sharing was quantified using the overlap coefficient calculated on TCRB nucleotide sequences. As a proxy for the pre-selection repertoire, out-of-frame TCRB sequences from naive cells were analyzed. TCRdb re-hosts the immuneACCESS table, in-frame sequences only. Its copies lack some clones; in the studies checked, an unresolved V gene accounts for under half of them, and the cause for the rest is not known. From that table come the V and J calls and clone size; the DNA was used to work out D and trimming. For this sample the table gives 350,000 to 400,000 clones, of which about 15% were detected only once. The ten largest account for about 0.02% of the sample.

A single peripheral blood draw of about 116 mL on average was collected from each donor into heparinised tubes. A BD FACSAria II and a panel including CD45RO, CCR7, CD25, CD127, CD95 and CD27 were used to sort naive, central memory, regulatory and stem cell-like memory CD4+ T cells. A purity above 98% was achieved for all sorted populations. PBMCs were separated immediately by Lymphoprep density gradient centrifugation and were stained directly, without being cultured. To minimize batch effects, samples were stained and sorted in pairs, one healthy donor with one patient per experiment. This TCR was recovered from a woman aged 18-35 years in good health. The sample comprised naive CD4+ T cells from blood. According to the study, the label for this sample's cell subset or site signals: true naive CD4+ T cells. This chain joins TRBV28 to TRBJ1-2; no D segment can be confidently identified. The CDR3 reads as follows: CASGRESYGYTF. The nucleotide sequence reads TGTGCCAGCGGGAGAGAAAGTTATGGCTACACCTTC.